This entry describes one T cell receptor (beta chain). Its antigen is still unknown. The sample comes from a study of siplizumab effects on memory and regulatory T cells. The repertoire was sequenced with immunoSEQ multiplex PCR; TCRdb's copy has only in-frame clones and lacks some. Of more than 85,000 clones listed, roughly 94% are singletons. Trimming removed 2 bases from V and 3 bases from J; junction bases left unmatched: 14. This CDR3 comprises 20 residues. Germline assignment: CDR1 LNHNV and CDR2 YYDKDF (reference sequence). Study-level points and caveats: It was not possible to assign a naive or memory phenotype to roughly 80-97% of proliferating CD4+ or CD8+ clones. In controls, 26.9% of mappable alloreactive CD4+ clones were Treg-derived on average, versus roughly 69% with siplizumab.

The chain has TRBV15 and TRBJ2-7; 15 bases are shared with TRBD2. The receptor was isolated from a human donor in good health. The sequencing sample was made of Tregs sorted from blood. CDR3 amino acids: CATSRIRPGLAGGNSYEQYF. The CDR3 nucleotides are TGTGCCACCAGCAGAATTCGTCCGGGACTAGCGGGAGGTAATAGCTACGAGCAGTACTTC.